The 7 T cell receptor beta chains below come from one sample, sequenced in a study of blood T cell repertoires in COVID-19. Method: immunoSEQ multiplex PCR; TCRdb's copy keeps in-frame clones and lacks some. The table has 350,000 to 450,000 clones, 75% to 90% seen once. Sequencing used peripheral blood. The receptors originated from a woman in her forties with COVID-19, enrolled during active disease.

This clone came up a few times. The J gene is TRBJ1-1, the V gene TRBV3-1 (or the pseudogene TRBV3-2), with 7 bases identical to TRBD1. The CDR3 length is 15 residues. V lost 0 bases, J lost 0 bases, and 1 base stayed unmatched. Germline V CDR1 and CDR2: LGHDT, YNNKEL (reference sequence). CDR3 in amino acids: CASSQEGQLNTEAFF. The CDR3 DNA is TGTGCCAGCAGCCAAGAGGGACAGCTGAACACTGAAGCTTTCTTT.

The rearrangement uses TRBV7-2 and TRBJ1-2, with D possibly matching TRBD1 (6 bases). Trimming took off 1 base at V and 2 bases at J, with 8 bases between the two ends. In germline, CDR1 is SGHTA, CDR2 FQGNSA. There are 14 residues in the CDR3. CDR3 in amino acids: CASSLGTENYGYTF. CDR3 in DNA: TGTGCCAGCAGCTTAGGGACAGAAAACTATGGCTACACCTTC.

This chain joins TRBV7-9 and TRBJ2-1; 10 bases are a match to TRBD2. The V gene's germline CDR1 is SEHNR and CDR2 FQNEAQ (reference sequence). The V and J ends lost 1 base and 7 bases, in that order; junction bases with no gene match: 7. The CDR3 extends over 16 amino acids. CDR3 nucleotides: TGTGCCAGCAGCTTAGAAGCGGGGGGGCCTCGTAATGAGCAGTTCTTC. Translation gives CASSLEAGGPRNEQFF.

Here the CDR3 reads CASSQVWTAQSNYGYTF. CDR3 coding DNA: TGCGCCAGCAGCCAAGTGTGGACAGCTCAATCTAACTATGGCTACACCTTC. This chain joins TRBV4-3 and TRBJ1-2, with D perhaps matching TRBD1 (6 bases). V was trimmed by 1 base and J by 0 bases, leaving 15 bases between them. From germline, CDR1 is LGHNA and CDR2 YSLEER. This CDR3 is 17 amino acids long.

The chain employs TRBV7-2 and TRBJ2-5; D perhaps matches TRBD1 (6 bases). Trimming left V 1 base short and J 2 bases short, with 17 bases between. Germline values: CDR1 SGHTA, CDR2 FQGNSA. There are 17 residues in the CDR3. DNA for the CDR3: TGTGCCAGCAGCTTAGGTCGAACAGGGTCGGGGCAAGAGACCCAGTACTTC. Translated, it gives CASSLGRTGSGQETQYF.

The chain recombines TRBV7-2 with TRBJ2-2, with 8 positions matching TRBD1. This CDR3 has 15 amino acids. With 6 bases clipped from V and 4 bases from J, the junction kept 7 bases outside the gene matches. Germline CDR1 SGHTA, CDR2 FQGNSA. The CDR3, as DNA: TGTGCCAGCAGGGCAAGACAGGGGAGCACCGGGGAGCTGTTTTTT. It encodes CASRARQGSTGELFF.

This chain links TRBV14 with TRBJ2-1, with 7 bases aligning to TRBD2. The CDR3 contains 17 residues. Germline assignment: CDR1 SGHDN and CDR2 FVKESK. The J segment lost 1 base and the V segment lost 0 bases, leaving 6 bases of the junction unmatched. The CDR3 protein is CASSQDLGGRSYNEQFF. CDR3 in DNA: TGTGCCAGCAGCCAAGATCTAGGCGGGAGATCCTACAATGAGCAGTTCTTC.